This TCR beta chain is from a study of shared clonotypes between healthy human individuals. The CDR3 is made up of 15 amino acids. Germline V gene sequence: CDR1 MDHEN, CDR2 SYDVKM. V was shortened by 5 bases and J by 1 base, with 15 bases between the two germline ends. Donors were healthy HIV-negative adults without recent acute infections or vaccinations. It was at deep level that the assay was run. TCRdb's table, derived via immunoSEQ multiplex PCR, lists solely in-frame clones and lacks some. The data show about a million clones, approximately 70% seen once. This clone was picked up a small number of times. Its antigen remains unknown. General study results and limits: In the sorted subsets, rarefaction showed sequencing was incomplete despite large depth.

Sequenced: memory CD4+ T cells sorted from blood. As to subset: CD45RA-negative fraction. The TCR sequence derives from a man between 18 and 35 years old in good health. The rearrangement uses TRBV28 and TRBJ2-7; D is unclear. In DNA, the CDR3 is TGTGCCAGCAGTCCCCTGTCGGGCGGATCCTACGAGCAGTACTTC. It codes for CASSPLSGGSYEQYF. The whole variable domain, remainder taken from reference TRBV28 and TRBJ2-7, is DVKVTQSSRYLVKRTGEKVFLECVQDMDHENMFWYRQDPGLGLRLIYFSYDVKMKEKGDIPEGYSVSREKKERFSLILESASTNQTSMYLCASSPLSGGSYEQYFGPGTRLTVT.